The 29 T cell receptor beta chains below were found in one sample sequenced in a study of blood T cell repertoires in COVID-19. Only in-frame clones appear in the TCRdb table, and some are missing; sequencing was by immunoSEQ multiplex PCR. The repertoire holds about 160,000 clones, with 84% as singletons. The specimen sequenced was PBMCs or T cells enriched from blood (not recorded which). The receptor source for this set is a woman aged 50 to 60 who had recovered from COVID-19.

The chain employs TRBV4-2 and TRBJ1-4; maybe TRBD1 (6 bases). Per the germline V gene, CDR1 is LGHNA and CDR2 is YNFKEQ. The CDR3 spans 12 residues. Trimming shortened V by 1 base and J by 13 bases, and 10 bases separated the two germline ends. The CDR3 nucleotides are TGTGCCAGCAGCCAAGCCACAGGGAGACTGTTTTTT. Protein sequence: CASSQATGRLFF.

This clone occurred a few times. The chain joins TRBV3-1 (or the pseudogene TRBV3-2) to TRBJ2-7; 8 bases map to TRBD2. CDR1 and CDR2 from the germline V gene are LGHDT and YNNKEL (reference sequence). The CDR3 length is 16 residues. The V segment lost 1 base and the J segment 0 bases; nucleotides outside the gene matches: 5. Written as DNA, the CDR3 is TGTGCCAGCAGCCAAGTAAACGGGGGGGCCTCCTACGAGCAGTACTTC. Its translation is CASSQVNGGASYEQYF.

The chain uses TRBV25-1 and TRBJ2-7; 9 bases agree with TRBD1. After removal of 8 bases from V and 2 bases from J, the junction contained 7 bases not matched to a gene. CDR3 length: 14 amino acids. The germline V gene encodes CDR1 MGHDK and CDR2 SYGVNS. The CDR3 nucleotides are TGTGCCAGCGTAAAGACAGGGGGGGCCTACGAGCAGTACTTC. This encodes CASVKTGGAYEQYF.

The chain carries TRBV11-1 and TRBJ1-2; tentative D call: TRBD1 (5 bases). The CDR3 has 13 amino acids. V gave up 1 base and J gave up 2 bases, with 5 bases separating them. The germline V gene encodes CDR1 SGHAT and CDR2 FQDESV (reference sequence). In DNA, the CDR3 is TGTGCCAGCAGCTTAGAGGGGAACTATGGCTACACCTTC. This encodes CASSLEGNYGYTF.

This clone was seen a single time. The chain joins TRBV3-1 (or the pseudogene TRBV3-2) to TRBJ1-4; possibly TRBD1 for D (6 bases). There are 18 residues in the CDR3. Trimming removed 1 base from V and 0 bases from J, with 15 bases in between. From germline, CDR1 is LGHDT and CDR2 YNNKEL (reference sequence). The CDR3 nucleotides are TGTGCCAGCAGCCAAGGCTACAGGGAGATTGCAACTAATGAAAAACTGTTTTTT. Protein sequence: CASSQGYREIATNEKLFF.

V is TRBV15 and J is TRBJ1-5, with 7 bases aligning to TRBD1. This CDR3 region has 14 residues. J gave up 4 bases and V 6 bases, and 6 bases lay outside the gene matches. Germline V gives CDR1 LNHNV, CDR2 YYDKDF (reference sequence). The CDR3 bases are TGTGCCACCAGTGGAGGACAGGCGAATCAGCCCCAGCATTTT. Amino acid sequence: CATSGGQANQPQHF.

This chain connects TRBV9 to TRBJ1-4; TRBD1 agrees at 9 bases. There are 15 residues in the CDR3. V dropped 4 bases and J dropped 5; count of bases not matched to a gene: 6. CDR1 is SGDLS, CDR2 YYNGEE, per germline. The CDR3 region is CASSTLTGGNEKLFF. CDR3 bases: TGTGCCAGCAGCACCTTGACAGGGGGGAATGAAAAACTGTTTTTT.

V and J are TRBV19 and TRBJ2-5; no firm D call. The CDR3 contains 11 residues. V dropped 5 bases and J dropped 8 bases, with 9 bases sitting between them. The V gene's germline CDR1 is LNHDA and CDR2 SQIVND (reference sequence). This CDR3 is CASSGSSTQYF. In DNA form, the CDR3 reads TGTGCCAGTAGTGGTTCTAGTACCCAGTACTTC. The whole variable domain, remainder taken from reference TRBV19 and TRBJ2-5, is DGGITQSPKYLFRKEGQNVTLSCEQNLNHDAMYWYRQDPGQGLRLIYYSQIVNDFQKGDIAEGYSVSREKKESFPLTVTSAQKNPTAFYLCASSGSSTQYFGPGTRLLVL.

The sample holds one count of this clone. The rearrangement links TRBV9 to TRBJ1-5; 8 bases fit TRBD1. The CDR3 is made up of 15 amino acids. The ends lost 4 bases at V and 5 bases at J; junction bases unmatched: 8. Germline V gives CDR1 SGDLS, CDR2 YYNGEE. In nucleotides, the CDR3 is TGTGCCAGCAGCCGGACAGGGATTGATGATCAGCCCCAGCATTTT. Encoded protein: CASSRTGIDDQPQHF.

The J gene is TRBJ2-6, the V gene TRBV29-1; possibly TRBD1 for D (5 bases). The V end was cut by 0 bases, the J end by 8 bases, with 11 bases between. The V gene's germline CDR1 is SQVTM and CDR2 ANQGSEA. The CDR3 has 14 residues. Here the CDR3 DNA reads TGCAGCGTTGAAGACAGGGTTCAGACCAACGTCCTGACTTTC. It codes for CSVEDRVQTNVLTF.

The chain has TRBV5-4 and TRBJ2-7; D may be TRBD2 (5 bases). V gave up 0 bases and J gave up 5 bases, with 9 bases separating them. The CDR3 totals 13 residues. Germline CDR1 is SGHNT and CDR2 is YYREEE (reference sequence). The CDR3 sequence is CASSLAVGNEQYF. CDR3 nucleotides: TGTGCCAGCAGCTTGGCGGTCGGGAACGAGCAGTACTTC.

The chain recombines TRBV18 with TRBJ1-5; D may be TRBD1 (5 bases). From germline, CDR1 is KGHSH and CDR2 LQKENI. V lost 2 bases, J lost 4 bases, and 15 bases lay in between. The CDR3 length is 16 residues. In nucleotides, the CDR3 is TGTGCCAGCTCACCAGGGCCCCCACGGGGGAATCAGCCCCAGCATTTT. The encoded protein is CASSPGPPRGNQPQHF.

J is TRBJ2-5 and V is TRBV7-3; TRBD2 aligns across 7 bases. Germline CDR1 and CDR2: SGHTA and FQGTGA. The CDR3 spans 14 residues. V was pared by 3 bases and J by 6 bases, with 7 bases of the junction left unmatched. CDR3 sequence: CASSLGGGTQTQYF. Here the CDR3 DNA reads TGTGCCAGCAGCTTGGGGGGGGGAACCCAGACCCAGTACTTC. The full variable domain, its missing parts supplied by reference TRBV7-3 and TRBJ2-5, is GAGVSQTPSNKVTEKGKYVELRCDPISGHTALYWYRQSLGQGPEFLIYFQGTGAADDSGLPNDRFFAVRPEGSVSTLKIQRTERGDSAVYLCASSLGGGTQTQYFGPGTRLLVL.

V usage is TRBV5-1 and J usage is TRBJ1-5, with a possible D match to TRBD1 (5 bases). The CDR3 covers 19 residues. The germline CDR1 and CDR2 sequences are SGHRS and YFSETQ. Trimming stripped 2 bases from V and 2 bases from J, with 23 bases between. CDR3: CASSFARSRVSGGNQPQHF. CDR3 nucleotide sequence: TGCGCCAGCAGCTTTGCCCGCTCCAGGGTATCGGGAGGCAATCAGCCCCAGCATTTT.

This chain joins TRBV15 and TRBJ1-3; 9 bases line up with TRBD1. Germline values: CDR1 LNHNV, CDR2 YYDKDF (reference sequence). The CDR3 loop spans 16 amino acids. V lost 3 bases and J lost 6; bases outside the gene matches: 9. CDR3 sequence: CATSRKRDRVENTIYF. The CDR3, as DNA: TGTGCCACCAGCAGGAAAAGGGACAGGGTCGAAAACACCATATATTTT.

V is TRBV11-2 and J is TRBJ2-7; TRBD2 matches at 10 bases. The germline V gene encodes CDR1 SGHAT and CDR2 FQNNGV. The CDR3 runs to 16 residues. V dropped 3 bases and J dropped 4; count of bases not matched to a gene: 9. CDR3 residues: CASSLATSGLLYEQYF. The DNA of the CDR3 is TGTGCCAGCAGCTTGGCGACTAGCGGGTTACTGTACGAGCAGTACTTC. The whole variable domain, filled in from reference TRBV11-2 and TRBJ2-7, reads EAGVAQSPRYKIIEKRQSVAFWCNPISGHATLYWYQQILGQGPKLLIQFQNNGVVDDSQLPKDRFSAERLKGVDSTLKIQPAKLEDSAVYLCASSLATSGLLYEQYFGPGTRLTVT.

This clone showed up just once. V usage is TRBV29-1 and J usage is TRBJ2-1; 7 nucleotides match TRBD2. V shed 5 bases and J 6 bases; nucleotides not matched to a gene: 4. Germline CDR1 reads SQVTM; CDR2 reads ANQGSEA. The CDR3 runs 12 residues. The CDR3 spells CSVQLASNEQFF. Here the CDR3 DNA reads TGCAGCGTTCAACTAGCGAGCAATGAGCAGTTCTTC.

This clone was observed a handful of times. This chain uses TRBV7-3 with TRBJ2-3; 7 bases are shared with TRBD1. Germline V gives CDR1 SGHTA, CDR2 FQGTGA. With V trimmed by 5 bases and J by 3 bases, 5 bases remained unmatched. The CDR3 sequence is 14 residues long. CDR3 amino acids: CASSPRGQTDTQYF. The CDR3 nucleotides read TGTGCCAGCAGCCCCCGGGGACAGACAGATACGCAGTATTTT.

The J gene is TRBJ1-5, the V gene TRBV7-9; D is uncertain. This CDR3 is 14 amino acids long. The germline V gene encodes CDR1 SEHNR and CDR2 FQNEAQ (reference sequence). V was cut by 1 base and J by 2 bases, with 6 bases left in between. CDR3 bases: TGTGCCAGCAGCTTAGGGGAGGGCAATCAGCCCCAGCATTTT. This encodes CASSLGEGNQPQHF. Full variable domain (remainder filled in from reference TRBV7-9 and TRBJ1-5): DTGVSQNPRHKITKRGQNVTFRCDPISEHNRLYWYRQTLGQGPEFLTYFQNEAQLEKSRLLSDRFSAERPKGSFSTLEIQRTEQGDSAMYLCASSLGEGNQPQHFGDGTRLSIL.

V gene TRBV7-2 combines with J gene TRBJ1-6, with D possibly being TRBD1 (5 bases). Germline V lookup: CDR1 SGHTA, CDR2 FQGNSA. CDR3 length equals 16 residues. Between the trimmed V and J ends, which lost 6 bases and 7 bases, there was a span of 19 bases. This chain's CDR3 is CASSYMGGSGNSPLHF. Written as DNA, the CDR3 is TGTGCCAGCAGTTATATGGGGGGTTCCGGCAATTCACCCCTCCACTTT.

The rearrangement uses TRBV5-6 and TRBJ2-1; 8 positions match TRBD1. V shed 4 bases, J shed 0 bases, and the junction held 6 bases outside the gene matches. The CDR3 consists of 16 residues. The germline CDR1 and CDR2 sequences are SGHDT and YYEEEE. The CDR3 nucleotides read TGTGCCAGCAGCCAAATCGGACAGGGCTCCTACAATGAGCAGTTCTTC. It codes for CASSQIGQGSYNEQFF.

This chain connects TRBV6-1 to TRBJ1-6; TRBD1 matches at 7 bases. The CDR3 is 15 residues long. V lost 8 bases to trimming and J lost 9 bases; unmatched junction nucleotides: 13. Germline CDR1 and CDR2: MNHNS and SASEGT. CDR3 region: CASLKGQADGSPLHF. The CDR3 nucleotides are TGTGCCAGCTTAAAAGGACAGGCCGATGGTTCACCCCTCCACTTT.

The rearrangement uses TRBV11-2 and TRBJ2-7; D ambiguous. This CDR3 is built from 14 residues. V lost 0 bases, J lost 2 bases, and 8 bases lay in between. Germline loops: CDR1 SGHAT, CDR2 FQNNGV. In DNA, the CDR3 is TGTGCCAGCAGCTTAGAGGCTAGGACCTACGAGCAGTACTTC. It yields the protein CASSLEARTYEQYF.

The CDR3 sequence: CSVEKQEYNEQFF. CDR3 DNA sequence: TGCAGCGTTGAGAAACAAGAATACAATGAGCAGTTCTTC. The V call is TRBV29-1, the J call TRBJ2-1; no definite D call. CDR3 length: 13 amino acids. Between the trimmed V and J ends, which lost 3 bases and 4 bases, there was a span of 10 bases. CDR1 is SQVTM, CDR2 ANQGSEA, per germline.

This clone showed up just once. The V call is TRBV7-6, the J call TRBJ1-2; 7 positions agree with TRBD1. This CDR3 has 15 residues. Germline lookup yields CDR1 SGHVS and CDR2 FNYEAQ. J lost 7 bases, V lost 0 bases, and 8 bases had no gene match. The CDR3 sequence: CASSLARGGVSGYTF. CDR3 bases: TGTGCCAGCAGCTTAGCCCGAGGGGGCGTCTCTGGCTACACCTTC.

V and J are TRBV7-2 and TRBJ1-3; tentative D call: TRBD1 (5 bases). V was trimmed by 1 base and J by 4 bases, leaving 17 bases between them. The CDR3 sequence is 17 residues long. Germline loops: CDR1 SGHTA, CDR2 FQGNSA. CDR3 in DNA: TGTGCCAGCAGCTTAGGGGGTCAGGGCACATTCGGAAACACCATATATTTT. Amino acid sequence: CASSLGGQGTFGNTIYF.

The V call is TRBV5-4, the J call TRBJ2-5; 8 positions agree with TRBD1. Per germline, CDR1 SGHNT and CDR2 YYREEE (reference sequence). The CDR3 length is 16 residues. J lost 2 bases, V lost 1 base, and 7 bases had no gene match. The CDR3 loop reads CASSLRDRGTQETQYF. The CDR3 region has the DNA TGTGCCAGCAGCTTGCGCGACAGGGGCACGCAAGAGACCCAGTACTTC.

The chain is built from TRBV25-1 and TRBJ2-7, with D unresolved. The V gene's germline CDR1 is MGHDK and CDR2 SYGVNS. V was trimmed by 3 bases and J by 4 bases, leaving 4 bases between them. The CDR3 spans 11 residues. CDR3 protein: CASSDRYEQYF. Written as DNA, the CDR3 is TGTGCCAGCAGTGATCGGTACGAGCAGTACTTC.

V usage is TRBV24-1 and J usage is TRBJ2-1; D perhaps matches TRBD2 (6 bases). Germline V CDR1 and CDR2: KGHDR, SFDVKD. The CDR3 length is 14 residues. V lost 6 bases, J lost 10 bases, and 18 bases lay in between. The CDR3 sequence is CATSSGLNNVEQFF. The CDR3 DNA reads as TGTGCCACCAGTTCGGGACTCAACAATGTGGAGCAGTTCTTC.